Listed below are T cell receptor beta chains from one sample, sequenced in a study of blood T cell repertoires in COVID-19. Data came from immunoSEQ multiplex PCR; TCRdb stores just in-frame clones and leaves some out. The sample yields 110,000 or so clones, around 91% seen once. Sequenced: peripheral blood. Receptor source: a man between 70 and 80 years old with active or convalescent COVID-19. Both conserved end residues are part of each CDR3. D genes are given only for firm matches. Some rows mark clone size as missing; the rest say once, few, many or name a class of expanded clone.

once TRBD2 TRBJ2-7 TRBV18 TGTGCCAGCTCACCACCACCCTCCCCAGCGGGAGGATCCTACGAGCAGTACTTC CASSPPPSPAGGSYEQYF
- TRBD1 TRBJ1-1 TRBV9 TGTGCCAGCAGCACTTCAGGGGGCGCGGACACTGAAGCTTTCTTT CASSTSGGADTEAFF
- - TRBJ1-1 TRBV6-5 TGTGCCAGCGCGGCAACCTTGGAGGGGTGGGCTGAAGCTTTCTTT CASAATLEGWAEAFF
few - TRBJ2-2 TRBV5-5 TGTGCCAGCAGTGACGGGATCCTAACCGGGGAGCTGTTTTTT CASSDGILTGELFF
once - TRBJ2-3 TRBV24-1 TGTGCCACCAGTGATTCTTCCCGGGTAGATACGCAGTATTTT CATSDSSRVDTQYF
- - TRBJ2-3 TRBV19 TGTGCCAGTAGTACGGTCATCACAGATACGCAGTATTTT CASSTVITDTQYF
- TRBD1 TRBJ1-4 TRBV19 TGTGCCAGTAGTCGGGGACAGAGTGAAAAACTGTTTTTT CASSRGQSEKLFF
- - TRBJ1-1 TRBV20-1 TGCAGTGCTAGTCGCTTTACAGGCCTTAACACTGAAGCTTTCTTT CSASRFTGLNTEAFF
- - TRBJ1-2 TRBV12-3/TRBV12-4 TGTGCCAGCAGTTTATATGGCGGCGAGGGCTACACCTTC CASSLYGGEGYTF
- TRBD1 TRBJ2-7 TRBV19 TGTGCCAGTAGTCTAATACAGGGGGCTAGGGAGCAGTACTTC CASSLIQGAREQYF
- TRBD2 TRBJ2-7 TRBV10-3 TGTGCCATCAGTGGGACTAGCGGGAGGGCCTACGAGCAGTACTTC CAISGTSGRAYEQYF
- - TRBJ2-7 TRBV10-1 TGCGCCAGCAGTGAGACTATTGGTGAGCAGTACTTC CASSETIGEQYF
- - TRBJ1-2 TRBV6-5 TGTGCCAGCAGTTACATTTCAGATCGCGGCTACACCTTC CASSYISDRGYTF
- TRBD1 TRBJ1-5 TRBV19 TGTGCCAGTAGTATGCAGACAGGGAACAATCAGCCCCAGCATTTT CASSMQTGNNQPQHF
- - TRBJ2-7 TRBV5-6 TGTGCCAGCAGCTTGAATTTCGGTGGCGAGCAGTACTTC CASSLNFGGEQYF
once - TRBJ1-5 TRBV15 TGTGCCACCAGCAGAGATCTAGGCAGCCCGAGCAATCAGCCCCAGCATTTT CATSRDLGSPSNQPQHF